This TCR beta chain was captured by sequencing in a study of blood T cell repertoires in COVID-19. On the study more broadly: PBMCs, B-cell-depleted T cells, or T cells were the source of the cDNA or gDNA that made up the material.

Only a few counts were recorded for this clone. The J segment lost 6 bases and the V segment lost 4 bases, leaving 11 bases of the junction unmatched. Germline V gene data show CDR1 as MNHEY and CDR2 as SMNVEV (reference sequence). The CDR3 is made up of 15 amino acids. Original handling: Estimated nucleated cell counts came from reference gene primer amplification. TCRdb's table, derived via immunoSEQ multiplex PCR, lists solely in-frame clones and lacks some. D and trimming come from the DNA, and the V and J calls and clone size come from that table. The table shows about 240,000 clones, with about 90% occurring only once.

The genes are TRBV27 and TRBJ1-1, with TRBD1 identical over 7 bases. The specimen sequenced was peripheral blood. The TCR sequence derives from a woman aged 25 to 39 who had recovered from COVID-19. The CDR3 loop is CASSYSRTGGAEAFF. As DNA, the CDR3 is TGTGCCAGCAGTTATTCCCGGACAGGCGGCGCTGAAGCTTTCTTT.